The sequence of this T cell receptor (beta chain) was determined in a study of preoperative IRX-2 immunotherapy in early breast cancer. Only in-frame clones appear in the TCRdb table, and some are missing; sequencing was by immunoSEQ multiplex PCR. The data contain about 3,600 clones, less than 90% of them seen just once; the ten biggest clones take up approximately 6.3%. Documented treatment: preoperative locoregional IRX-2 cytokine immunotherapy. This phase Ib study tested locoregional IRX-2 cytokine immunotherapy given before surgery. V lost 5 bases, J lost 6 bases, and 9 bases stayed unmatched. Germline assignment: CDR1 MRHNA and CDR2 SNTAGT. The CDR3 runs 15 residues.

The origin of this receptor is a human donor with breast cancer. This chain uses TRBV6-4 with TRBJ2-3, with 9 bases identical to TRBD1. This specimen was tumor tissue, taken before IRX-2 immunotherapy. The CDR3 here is CASSYGTGSSDTQYF. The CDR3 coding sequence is TGTGCCAGCAGTTACGGGACAGGGTCCTCCGATACGCAGTATTTT.